One sample yielded the 2 T cell receptor beta chains listed below, sequenced in a study of blood T cell repertoires in COVID-19. Profiled with immunoSEQ multiplex PCR; TCRdb holds only in-frame clones, not every one. The sample consists of around 300,000 clones, roughly 87% of them appearing once. Sequenced sample: peripheral blood. The receptors originated from a human donor in a cohort sampled during active COVID-19.

V usage is TRBV5-4 and J usage is TRBJ2-1, with 10 positions matching TRBD2. V was pared by 3 bases and J by 10 bases, with 13 bases of the junction left unmatched. Germline V gene data show CDR1 as SGHNT and CDR2 as YYREEE (reference sequence). CDR3 size: 16 residues. CDR3 coding DNA: TGTGCCAGCAGCTACGCTCCGAGCGGGAGGGGAAGAGAGCAGTTCTTC. Protein: CASSYAPSGRGREQFF.

This chain uses TRBV7-2 with TRBJ2-7; unclear D gene. This CDR3 comprises 15 residues. V was clipped by 1 base and J by 6 bases, with 16 bases between them. In germline, CDR1 is SGHTA, CDR2 FQGNSA. CDR3 region: CASSLGASPITEQYF. As DNA, the CDR3 is TGTGCCAGCAGCTTAGGTGCCAGTCCCATAACCGAGCAGTACTTC.